This TCR beta chain was observed in a study of post-analysis software for immune sequencing data. Overall study context: Included among the disease courses, which were recorded for the cohort, were relapsing-remitting, secondary progressive and progressive-relapsing multiple sclerosis.

Study-level points and caveats: Normalized Chao1 diversity was significantly reduced in patients versus controls. Four or five TRBV segments (TRBV5-6, TRBV5-1 and TRBV20-1 among them) occurred more frequently in patients than in controls. With F measure, samples from one preparation batch clustered together strongly.

The TCR beta cDNA libraries carried unique molecular identifiers. TCRdb analysed the PCR reads with MiXCR anew, one entry per CDR3 protein. The sample holds fewer than 850,000 distinct CDR3 sequences, around 46% seen once. This clonotype came up a few times. Its antigen is not identified. CDR1 SGHTA and CDR2 FQGNSA come from the germline V gene. This CDR3 has 18 amino acids. The ends lost 2 bases at V and 3 bases at J; junction bases unmatched: 8. Sequencing was done on a sample of blood. J is TRBJ2-3 and V is TRBV7-2, with 13 positions matching TRBD2. The source is a girl aged 5 to 17 with multiple sclerosis. The CDR3 DNA sequence: TGTGCCAGCAGCTTAAAAGGGACTAGCGGGGCTTTAACAGATACGCAGTATTTT. It specifies CASSLKGTSGALTDTQYF.